The present TCR beta chain was sequenced within a study of shared clonotypes between healthy human individuals (dated by TCRdb to 2020 to 2021). At the level of the whole study: The cohort included three men and a couple of women between 18 and 49 years of age. To increase sequencing depth and limit assay-specific biases, different laboratories used diverse techniques to prepare libraries and sequence TCR repertoires. For each donor, CD4 naive and CD4 memory were each given three plates, CD8 naive was given two plates, and CD8 memory was given one plate. The study deeply sequenced blood TCR repertoires of five healthy adults to estimate repertoire size and the extent of clonotype sharing between individuals. Per donor, leukapheresis produced somewhere between about 0.85 and 10 billion PBMCs.

General conclusions and limits of the study: Clonotypes shared by all four sorted-subset donors showed higher generation probabilities than non-shared clonotypes. Pairwise subsampling indicated that sequencing depth was expected to affect the degree of clonotype sharing among donors. The genetic and exposure-history diversity represented was limited by the small number of donors. Sharing across several donors was observed for about 5% of naive CD4, about 4% of naive CD8, about 2.3% of memory CD4, and over 0.3% of memory CD8 clonotypes. Incomplete sequencing was indicated by rarefaction of sorted-subset datasets, despite the large sequencing depth. Naive subsets generally had larger estimated clonotype richness than memory subsets did. Sampling was limited to blood, and TCR repertoires in tissue likely differ from TCR repertoires in blood.

Using the deep immunoSEQ assay, multiplex PCR amplified TCR CDR3 regions from genomic DNA. Extracted genomic DNA from each cell subset was distributed evenly across all wells of several immunoSEQ 96-well plates, and each plate was treated as a replicate. For sorted subsets, each replicate PCR was loaded with roughly 0.2 ug genomic DNA, equivalent to 25,000 to 35,000 T cell genomes. Purified libraries were quantified with a Qubit 3.0 fluorometer, sized on a Bioanalyzer 2100, and re-quantified with the KAPA Library Quantification kit. Each immunoSEQ 96-well plate was sequenced on its own single-read 150-cycle Illumina NextSeq 550 flow cell. For the original study's pipeline: Because the immunoSEQ output held only junctional sequences and lacked quality scores, the filtering could not match the filtering applied to full-length reads. Sequences were annotated with PyIR, a Python wrapper for IgBLAST v1.9, and V/J genes and CDR3 were assigned using IMGT germline references. Reads were filtered out if the reads had weak V/J assignments (E-value above 1e-6), no CDR3, stop codons, out-of-frame junctions, or ambiguous translated residues. V3J clonotypes were defined as sequences sharing the same inferred V gene, J gene, and CDR3 amino acid sequence. Percentage overlap between repertoires was calculated by dividing the number of shared unique clonotypes by the size of the smaller repertoire. Repertoire richness was assessed with RTK rarefaction, the Chao1 estimator, and Recon v2.1 estimates of unobserved clonotypes. Generation probabilities for all TCRbeta clonotypes obtained by the gDNA method from a handful of donors were computed using OLGA. TCRdb obtained this table from immuneACCESS and retained in-frame rearrangements with V and J assigned. These tables miss some clones; where compared with another copy, unresolved V genes account for less than half of the shortfall, and the remainder is unexplained. Clone size and V and J calls were adopted from that table, with D and trimming inferred from the DNA. The sample includes fewer than 2.5 million clones, with approximately 93% observed a single time. About 0.39% of the sample belongs to the ten largest clones.

The donors were healthy, HIV-negative adults who had no recently reported acute infections or vaccinations. All donors were Caucasian adults living in Nashville, Tennessee, USA. CD4+ T cells were enriched by magnetic negative selection; naive cells were then positively selected on CD45RA, and the negative fraction formed the memory subset. Blood was collected by leukapheresis, and PBMCs were isolated by Ficoll-Histopaque density gradient centrifugation and then cryopreserved in liquid nitrogen vapor phase. Analytical flow cytometry was used to check the purity and quantity of every magnetically sorted T cell population. Genomic DNA was isolated from every sorted fraction and measured by UV absorbance on a Nanodrop 2000c. Concerning this clone itself: It has no known antigen specificity. No quality values exist for individual bases; no much larger clone is one base distant.

Relative to germline, V is 4 bases shorter and J is 4 bases shorter, with 14 bases between their ends. Via the germline V gene, CDR1 is LGHNA and CDR2 YNFKEQ. The CDR3 spans 15 residues, from the cysteine through the phenylalanine. Solely the CDR3 DNA is kept, with 45 bases framed from the first base. The receptor's source is a man between 18 and 35 years old in good health. Some clones in this sample may be carry-over from other donors' samples. Sequenced material: naive CD4+ T cells from PBMCs. What this sample's cell subset or site label stands for: CD45RA+ positively selected. This sequence uses TRBV4-2 and TRBJ1-5, with TRBD1 as a weak D call on 6 bases. Here is the DNA: TGTGCCAGCAGCCGATCAGGGGAAGGGAATCAGCCCCAGCATTTT. Its amino acids are CASSRSGEGNQPQHF.